These 23 T cell receptor beta chains share one sample of origin, sequenced in a study of CD8+ T cells in alopecia areata. RNA was extracted and reverse transcribed into cDNA as the sequencing template. Clones were sequenced by immunoSEQ multiplex PCR, and TCRdb holds only the in-frame ones, with some missing. The table has roughly 100,000 clones, around 60% seen once. Regarding treatment: oral pan-JAK inhibitor, 5-10 mg twice daily. The source was CD8+ T cells sorted from blood, collected at week 4, from a patient treated with tofacitinib. These receptors were obtained from a human donor with alopecia areata.

This clone has more than one count but fewer than ten. The chain couples TRBV5-1 to TRBJ2-5, with TRBD2 matching over 12 bases. The CDR3 runs to 18 residues. The V segment lost 2 bases and the J segment 2 bases; nucleotides outside the gene matches: 10. CDR1 and CDR2 from the germline V gene are SGHRS and YFSETQ. Here the CDR3 DNA reads TGCGCCAGCAGCTTCGGGTGGACTAGCGGGGACGCACAAGAGACCCAGTACTTC. This translates into CASSFGWTSGDAQETQYF.

The chain combines TRBV4-1 with TRBJ2-7; 7 nucleotides line up with TRBD1. Germline V lookup: CDR1 MGHRA, CDR2 YSYEKL. The CDR3 extends over 16 amino acids. The ends lost 3 bases at V and 0 bases at J; junction bases unmatched: 8. DNA of the CDR3: TGCGCCAGCAGCCATGATAGACAGGGCAACTCCTACGAGCAGTACTTC. Protein product: CASSHDRQGNSYEQYF.

This sequence joins TRBV27 and TRBJ2-3; 7 nucleotides match TRBD1. Trimming took 0 bases from V and 3 from J; bases not matched to a gene: 12. The germline CDR1 and CDR2 sequences are MNHEY and SMNVEV (reference sequence). The CDR3 length is 18 residues. CDR3 coding DNA: TGTGCCAGCAGTTTATCGTTATACAGGGGAGAGAGAACAGATACGCAGTATTTT. It is translated as CASSLSLYRGERTDTQYF.

In this sample, this clone turned up a few times. The CDR3: CASSRSGAGNEQFF. DNA for the CDR3: TGTGCCAGCAGCCGAAGCGGGGCCGGAAATGAGCAGTTCTTC. The genes are TRBV14 and TRBJ2-1; the match to TRBD2 covers 7 bases. CDR3 length equals 14 residues. Per germline, CDR1 SGHDN and CDR2 FVKESK. V was clipped by 4 bases and J by 7 bases; unmatched bases: 7.

The rearrangement joins TRBV7-2 to TRBJ1-6; 9 bases fit TRBD1. After removal of 4 bases from V and 14 bases from J, the junction contained 12 bases not matched to a gene. The germline gives CDR1 SGHTA, CDR2 FQGNSA. CDR3 size: 15 residues. CDR3 sequence reads: CASSSDRDRDQTLHF. The CDR3 DNA is TGTGCCAGCAGCTCGGACCGGGACAGGGATCAAACCCTCCACTTT. Together with reference TRBV7-2 and TRBJ1-6, the CDR3 gives the full variable domain: GAGVSQSPSNKVTEKGKDVELRCDPISGHTALYWYRQSLGQGLEFLIYFQGNSAPDKSGLPSDRFSAERTGGSVSTLTIQRTQQEDSAVYLCASSSDRDRDQTLHFGNGTRLTVT.

The chain has TRBV29-1 and TRBJ1-2; no definite D call. This CDR3 comprises 15 residues. V lost 1 base and J 2 bases, leaving 14 bases between the germline ends. The germline V gene encodes CDR1 SQVTM and CDR2 ANQGSEA. CDR3 amino acids: CSVEALETINYGYTF. The DNA for the CDR3 is TGCAGCGTTGAAGCTTTGGAGACAATCAACTATGGCTACACCTTC.

This clone turned up a few times. The identical CDR3 is also encoded by other nucleotide sequences in the sample. V usage is TRBV27 and J usage is TRBJ2-7; the D gene could be TRBD1 or TRBD2 (5 bases each). The length of the CDR3 is 14 residues. Trimming shortened V by 0 bases and J by 0 bases, and 6 bases separated the two germline ends. Germline CDR1 reads MNHEY; CDR2 reads SMNVEV (reference sequence). This chain's CDR3 is CASSLSGTSYEQYF. The CDR3 nucleotides read TGTGCCAGCAGTTTATCTGGGACCTCCTACGAGCAGTACTTC.

This sequence joins TRBV5-4 and TRBJ1-2; 7 bases fit TRBD1. The CDR3 sequence is 14 residues long. With 0 bases clipped from V and 9 bases from J, the junction kept 8 bases outside the gene matches. Germline CDR1 is SGHNT and CDR2 is YYREEE (reference sequence). DNA for the CDR3: TGTGCCAGCAGCTTGGTGGGAACAGGGGCTAGCTACACCTTC. Its translation: CASSLVGTGASYTF.

This clone occurred a few times. The V and J genes are TRBV7-9 and TRBJ2-3; D remains ambiguous. V lost 5 bases and J 4 bases, leaving 22 bases between the germline ends. Per the germline V gene, CDR1 is SEHNR and CDR2 is FQNEAQ (reference sequence). The CDR3 spans 17 residues. The CDR3 region is CASSPLLLADTSDTQYF. CDR3 DNA sequence: TGTGCCAGCAGCCCGCTCCTTTTAGCCGATACATCAGATACGCAGTATTTT.

V gene TRBV7-2 combines with J gene TRBJ2-3; D is possibly TRBD2 (5 bases). The CDR3 runs 13 residues. CDR1 is SGHTA, CDR2 FQGNSA, per germline. The V and J ends lost 5 bases and 5 bases respectively, with 11 bases between them. Here the CDR3 DNA reads TGTGCCAGCAGCCCTCCTCGGGAAGATACGCAGTATTTT. It yields the protein CASSPPREDTQYF.

The chain is built from TRBV9 and TRBJ2-4; D unclear. Germline V lookup: CDR1 SGDLS, CDR2 YYNGEE. The CDR3 totals 11 residues. V lost 4 bases, J lost 6 bases, and 5 bases lay in between. Written as DNA, the CDR3 is TGTGCCAGCAGCCACTCAAACATTCAGTACTTC. Its protein is CASSHSNIQYF.

This clone has a handful of counts. In nucleotides, the CDR3 is TGTGCCAGCAGCAAAGCTTTGGGGGGGCACACTGAAGCTTTCTTT. Protein product: CASSKALGGHTEAFF. This chain connects TRBV21-1 to TRBJ1-1. TRBV21-1 is labeled a pseudogene. The CDR3 sequence is 15 residues long.

This clone came up once. The CDR3 loop reads CASSMGQTYEQYF. The CDR3, as DNA: TGCGCCAGCAGCATGGGACAGACCTACGAGCAGTACTTC. V is TRBV5-1 and J is TRBJ2-7, with 7 bases fitting TRBD1. The V gene end was trimmed by 4 bases and the J gene end by 2 bases; junction bases not matched to a gene: 3. The germline V gene has CDR1 SGHRS and CDR2 YFSETQ. The CDR3 covers 13 residues.

About this clone itself: Other DNA sequences in the same sample also yield this CDR3. The gene calls are TRBV29-1 and TRBJ2-7; D call uncertain. CDR3 length: 11 amino acids. Germline V gene data show CDR1 as SQVTM and CDR2 as ANQGSEA. Deletions cut 4 bases from V and 2 bases from J, with 6 bases between. The CDR3: CSVGGTYEQYF. DNA for the CDR3: TGCAGCGTTGGGGGTACCTACGAGCAGTACTTC.

This chain joins TRBV30 and TRBJ1-5, with 8 bases fitting TRBD1. The CDR3 totals 13 residues. The junction had 4 bases not matched to a gene; V was cut back by 5 bases and J by 4 bases. The V gene's germline CDR1 is GTSNPN and CDR2 SVGIG (reference sequence). The CDR3 sequence is CAWDTGGNQPQHF. DNA of the CDR3: TGTGCCTGGGATACAGGGGGTAATCAGCCCCAGCATTTT.

This clone was seen only a few times. The J gene is TRBJ2-3, the V gene TRBV7-9; D perhaps matches TRBD1 (5 bases). V was shortened by 4 bases and J by 6 bases, with 14 bases between the two germline ends. The CDR3 spans 14 residues. CDR1 SEHNR and CDR2 FQNEAQ come from the germline V gene (reference sequence). The CDR3 spells CASSSQGYGDTQYF. The CDR3 region has the DNA TGTGCCAGCAGCTCCCAGGGTTATGGGGATACGCAGTATTTT.

This rearrangement joins TRBV9 to TRBJ2-1; D perhaps matches TRBD2 (6 bases). CDR1 and CDR2 (germline): SGDLS, YYNGEE. Trimming took 7 bases from V and 4 from J, leaving 15 bases between them. The CDR3 consists of 14 residues. The CDR3 bases are TGTGCCAGCTCAGGAGGGGCCACATACAATGAGCAGTTCTTC. This translates into CASSGGATYNEQFF.

The rearrangement links TRBV4-3 to TRBJ2-5, with 14 bases fitting TRBD2. V shed 5 bases, J shed 3 bases, and the junction held 8 bases outside the gene matches. The CDR3 has 17 residues. The germline CDR1 and CDR2 sequences are LGHNA and YSLEER. The CDR3 sequence: CASSAEKGLAGEETQYF. Written as DNA, the CDR3 is TGCGCCAGCAGCGCCGAAAAGGGACTAGCGGGGGAAGAGACCCAGTACTTC.

The chain combines TRBV4-1 with TRBJ2-2; D is ambiguous. Germline V gene data show CDR1 as MGHRA and CDR2 as YSYEKL. V was pared by 1 base and J by 5 bases, with 11 bases between. The CDR3 has 15 residues. The chain's CDR3 is CASSQVPKRTGELFF. The CDR3 DNA reads TGCGCCAGCAGCCAAGTCCCAAAGAGGACCGGGGAGCTGTTTTTT.

The chain joins TRBV4-1 to TRBJ2-1; 7 nucleotides align to TRBD2. The germline gives CDR1 MGHRA, CDR2 YSYEKL. J lost 5 bases, V lost 4 bases, and 8 bases had no gene match. The CDR3 contains 15 residues. CDR3 DNA sequence: TGCGCCAGCAGCCCATCCGGGACTACAAACAATGAGCAGTTCTTC. This codes for CASSPSGTTNNEQFF.

Only a few counts were recorded for this clone. The rearrangement links TRBV9 to TRBJ2-5; no clear D. From germline, CDR1 is SGDLS and CDR2 YYNGEE. Trimming removed 0 bases from V and 5 bases from J, with 11 bases in between. CDR3 size: 14 residues. The CDR3 DNA follows: TGTGCCAGCAGCGTAGGGATTGGGGTGGAGACCCAGTACTTC. It yields the protein CASSVGIGVETQYF.

This clone was detected many times. J is TRBJ2-1 and V is TRBV19; perhaps TRBD2 as D (6 bases). The CDR3 sequence is 16 residues long. V lost 5 bases and J lost 0, with 14 bases in between. Germline loops: CDR1 LNHDA, CDR2 SQIVND (reference sequence). The chain's CDR3 is CASSGIAVYSYNEQFF. CDR3 nucleotides: TGTGCCAGTAGTGGGATAGCGGTCTACTCCTACAATGAGCAGTTCTTC. The whole variable domain, filled in from reference TRBV19 and TRBJ2-1, reads DGGITQSPKYLFRKEGQNVTLSCEQNLNHDAMYWYRQDPGQGLRLIYYSQIVNDFQKGDIAEGYSVSREKKESFPLTVTSAQKNPTAFYLCASSGIAVYSYNEQFFGPGTRLTVL.

Only one count was recorded for this clone. V and J are TRBV4-1 and TRBJ2-1, with TRBD2 matching over 8 bases. This CDR3 comprises 15 residues. CDR1 is MGHRA, CDR2 YSYEKL, per germline. V shed 2 bases and J 12 bases; nucleotides not matched to a gene: 12. CDR3 DNA sequence: TGCGCCAGCAGCCAAAGTCTAGCGGGCTTCACGGGGCAGTTCTTC. This gives the protein CASSQSLAGFTGQFF.